The following is a TCR beta chain sequence with its context. What it recognizes is unknown. The CDR3 is 13 residues long. The V end was cut by 6 bases, the J end by 9 bases, with 18 bases between. The germline gives CDR1 DFQATT, CDR2 SNEGSKA (reference sequence). The source of the sample is a study of T cells after yellow fever vaccination. General observations from the study: The booster saw the reappearance of most primary-vaccination clones (96% CD4, around 88% CD8). Weaker overall, the secondary response nonetheless peaked faster (day 5 versus 15).

Conversion of TCR transcripts into cDNA relied on 5'RACE template switching, which added a universal primer site and UMIs. TCRdb reprocessed the 5' RACE reads with MiXCR, giving one entry per CDR3 protein. The sample yields around 340,000 distinct CDR3 sequences, roughly 9.4% seen once. This TCR was recovered from a man younger than 35 who received the YFV17D yellow fever vaccine. V and J are TRBV20-1 and TRBJ2-4; D perhaps matches TRBD2 (5 bases). The source material was PBMCs, sampled on the day of the first yellow fever vaccination. The CDR3 sequence: CSAWTPSTGIQYF. DNA of the CDR3: TGCAGTGCATGGACTCCATCAACGGGCATTCAGTACTTC.